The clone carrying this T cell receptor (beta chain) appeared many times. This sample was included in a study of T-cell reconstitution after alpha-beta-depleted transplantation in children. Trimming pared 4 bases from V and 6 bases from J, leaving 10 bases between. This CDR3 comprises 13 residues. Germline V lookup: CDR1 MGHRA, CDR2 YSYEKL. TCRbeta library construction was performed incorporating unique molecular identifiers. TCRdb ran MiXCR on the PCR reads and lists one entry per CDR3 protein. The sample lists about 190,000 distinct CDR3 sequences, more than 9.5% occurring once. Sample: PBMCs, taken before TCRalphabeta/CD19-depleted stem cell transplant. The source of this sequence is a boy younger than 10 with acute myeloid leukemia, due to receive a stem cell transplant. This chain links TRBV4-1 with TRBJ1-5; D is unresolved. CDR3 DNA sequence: TGCGCCAGCAGCCGCGGTGGAGGTCAGCCCCAGCATTTT. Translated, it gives CASSRGGGQPQHF.